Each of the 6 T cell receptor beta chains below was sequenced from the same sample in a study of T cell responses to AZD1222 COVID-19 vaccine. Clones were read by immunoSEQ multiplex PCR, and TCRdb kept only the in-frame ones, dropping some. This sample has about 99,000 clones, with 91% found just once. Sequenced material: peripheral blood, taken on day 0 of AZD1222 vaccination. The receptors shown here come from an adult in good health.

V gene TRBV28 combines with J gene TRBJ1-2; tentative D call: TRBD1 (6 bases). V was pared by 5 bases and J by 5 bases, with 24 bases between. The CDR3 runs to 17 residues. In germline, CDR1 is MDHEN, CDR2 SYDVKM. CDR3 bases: TGTGCCAGCAGTCTGGCGTTGGGGGCAGGGGAGGAATATGGCTACACCTTC. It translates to CASSLALGAGEEYGYTF.

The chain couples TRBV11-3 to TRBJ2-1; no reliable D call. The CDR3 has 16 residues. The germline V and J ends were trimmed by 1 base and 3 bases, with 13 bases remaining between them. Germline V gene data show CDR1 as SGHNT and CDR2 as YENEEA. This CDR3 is CASSLVSGLDYNEQFF. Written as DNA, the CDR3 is TGTGCCAGCAGCTTAGTTTCTGGGTTGGACTACAATGAGCAGTTCTTC.

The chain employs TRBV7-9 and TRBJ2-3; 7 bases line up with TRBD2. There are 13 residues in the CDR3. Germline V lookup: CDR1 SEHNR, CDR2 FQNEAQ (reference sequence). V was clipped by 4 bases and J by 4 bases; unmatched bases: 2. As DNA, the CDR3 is TGTGCCAGCAGCTGGGGAGGGGCAGATACGCAGTATTTT. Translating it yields CASSWGGADTQYF.

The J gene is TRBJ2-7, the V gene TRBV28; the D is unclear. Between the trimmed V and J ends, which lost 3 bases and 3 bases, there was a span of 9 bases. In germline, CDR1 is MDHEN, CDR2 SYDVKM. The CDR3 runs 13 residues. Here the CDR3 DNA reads TGTGCCAGCAGTTTGAGTCCGGGCTACGAGCAGTACTTC. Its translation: CASSLSPGYEQYF. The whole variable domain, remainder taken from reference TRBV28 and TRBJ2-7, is DVKVTQSSRYLVKRTGEKVFLECVQDMDHENMFWYRQDPGLGLRLIYFSYDVKMKEKGDIPEGYSVSREKKERFSLILESASTNQTSMYLCASSLSPGYEQYFGPGTRLTVT.

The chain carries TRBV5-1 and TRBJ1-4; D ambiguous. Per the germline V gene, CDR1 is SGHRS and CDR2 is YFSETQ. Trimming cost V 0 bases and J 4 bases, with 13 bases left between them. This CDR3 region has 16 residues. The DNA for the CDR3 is TGCGCCAGCAGCTTGGCCCGGGGTGGCGGTAATGAAAAACTGTTTTTT. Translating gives CASSLARGGGNEKLFF.

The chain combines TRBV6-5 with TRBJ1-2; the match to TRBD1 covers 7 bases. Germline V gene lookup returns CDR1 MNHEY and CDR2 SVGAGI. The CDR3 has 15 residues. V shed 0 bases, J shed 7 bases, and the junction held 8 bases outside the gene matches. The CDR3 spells CASSYSKQGLAGYTF. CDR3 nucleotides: TGTGCCAGCAGTTACTCGAAACAGGGGCTGGCTGGCTACACCTTC.